Listed below are T cell receptor beta chains from one sample, sequenced in a study of long-term antiretroviral therapy in people with HIV. Sequencing was performed with immunoSEQ multiplex PCR; in TCRdb, only in-frame clones are kept and a portion is missing. The sample gives tens of thousands of clones, 80% of which show up once; 6% to 8% is in the top ten. The sequencing used unsorted PBMCs, collected 0.3 years after starting antiretroviral therapy. These TCRs come from a man in his forties or fifties with HIV. CDR3s leave out the opening cysteine and the closing phenylalanine or tryptophan. Each record gives: clone size, V gene, CDR3 protein. Some rows have no size entry. The others give once, few or many, or a class for an expanded clone.

>-|TRBV7-8
ASSLDPPGTGNTGELF
>-|TRBV6-5
ASSYGTPNYGYT
>-|TRBV6-6
ASSYPTEADEQY
>-|TRBV11-1
ASSKGLRDTEAF
>-|TRBV19
ASVQWGSNTEAF
>-|TRBV9
ASSHTGNQPQH
>-|TRBV18
ASSPIQVNTEAF
>-|TRBV19
ASSKGGRVQETQY
>-|TRBV6-1
ASSRDSYSNQPQH
>-|TRBV4-2
ASSQDSGDLFNNEQF
>-|TRBV29-1
SVLVGAYEQY
>once|TRBV10-3
ATVDLHRYEQY
>few|TRBV6-1
ASGLIGGPVGYT
>few|TRBV2
ASSEVKGGNIQY
>-|TRBV20-1
SPKWSF
>-|TRBV7-9
ASSLELTNTGELF
>-|TRBV18
ASSLTSGSTDTQY
>-|TRBV28
ASGFATGWVSGNTIY
>-|TRBV25-1
ASSERLAGRHEQF
>once|TRBV28
ASSLPTGYGYT
>-|TRBV28
ASISGTSGVYEQY
>-|TRBV7-2
ASSSLSGTYEQY
>once|TRBV7-3
ASSPDRAPDTQY
>-|TRBV4-3
ASSQTGEEQY
>-|TRBV6-6
ASSYGQGSAGELF
>once|TRBV11-2
ASSLALTSDGYT
>-|TRBV11-2
ASSLAGRPPYEQY
>-|TRBV5-1
ASSLGSGVANEKLF
>-|TRBV28
ASSPYVQGSYEQY
>once|TRBV7-2
ASRRDLSTNEKLF
>-|TRBV11-1
ASSHSRDAGGTQETQY
>few|TRBV6-5
ASGQRQANVLT
>-|TRBV10-3
AISEGVGETQY
>-|TRBV7-9
ASSSIMGASTDTQY
>-|TRBV9
ASSLTGTIYNEQF
>-|TRBV10-3
ALVLQGEETQY
>-|TRBV15
ATSREGTGGPSSYEQY
>few|TRBV6-1
ASSQFQPQH
>-|TRBV7-2
ASSFARGDTQY
>-|TRBV7-9
ASSSPRRAGGSDNEQF
>-|TRBV19
ASSPVGGLRYGYT
>-|TRBV19
ASSITGTDTQY
>-|TRBV19
ADSLGGTDTQY
>-|TRBV10-3
AISSGQGLNSPLH
>few|TRBV6-5
ASSYSDRVYGYT
>once|TRBV6-1
ASSEGLAETHEQF
>-|TRBV7-9
ASSLNSGGGTQY
>-|TRBV11-1
ASSWGPIGTYEQY
>-|TRBV14
ASSQGSGQGGEQF